These 18 T cell receptor beta chains originate from one sample sequenced in a study of graft-versus-host responses after intestinal transplantation. The assay was immunoSEQ multiplex PCR, and TCRdb's table has in-frame clones only and misses some. The sample lists about 90,000 clones, 80% to 95% occurring once. No antigen has been identified for these receptors. Sequenced here: unstimulated CD8+ T cells sorted from spleen or lymph node cells, sampled before transplant. These receptor sequences come from a human donor who was the organ donor for an intestinal transplant.

The J gene is TRBJ1-2, the V gene TRBV5-4, with 7 nucleotides matching TRBD1. The length of the CDR3 is 14 residues. CDR1 SGHNT and CDR2 YYREEE come from the germline V gene (reference sequence). V gave up 2 bases and J gave up 4 bases; unmatched junction bases: 5. CDR3 loop: CASSFVGTVYGYTF. As DNA, the CDR3 is TGTGCCAGCAGCTTTGTGGGGACAGTCTATGGCTACACCTTC.

The V and J genes are TRBV11-2 and TRBJ2-7, with 7 bases lining up with TRBD2. V dropped 4 bases and J dropped 3; count of bases not matched to a gene: 18. This CDR3 comprises 18 residues. Per germline, CDR1 SGHAT and CDR2 FQNNGV. The CDR3 loop reads CASSSTPPQWEGLYEQYF. In DNA form, the CDR3 reads TGTGCCAGCAGCTCAACCCCCCCACAGTGGGAGGGCCTCTACGAGCAGTACTTC.

The chain couples TRBV28 to TRBJ2-7; 8 bases line up with TRBD1. V lost 9 bases to trimming and J lost 3 bases; unmatched junction nucleotides: 10. Germline V gene sequence: CDR1 MDHEN, CDR2 SYDVKM. This CDR3 is built from 14 residues. The CDR3 DNA is TGTGCCAGTACTAGGACAGGGTATAGCTACGAGCAGTACTTC. This gives the protein CASTRTGYSYEQYF.

This clone has only a few counts. The chain is built from TRBV7-3 and TRBJ2-2; possible D gene TRBD2, 5 bases. V lost 6 bases to trimming and J lost 0 bases, with 8 bases between them. The CDR3 consists of 14 residues. Germline CDR1 and CDR2: SGHTA and FQGTGA. The CDR3 sequence: CASRMGANTGELFF. In nucleotides, the CDR3 is TGTGCCAGCAGGATGGGAGCGAACACCGGGGAGCTGTTTTTT.

The chain employs TRBV18 and TRBJ1-4; D perhaps matches TRBD1 (5 bases). Germline values: CDR1 KGHSH, CDR2 LQKENI. Trimming stripped 4 bases from V and 3 bases from J, with 21 bases between. The CDR3 loop spans 18 amino acids. The CDR3 protein is CASSLLRQSAAANEKLFF. DNA of the CDR3: TGTGCCAGCTCACTTCTACGACAGTCGGCCGCGGCTAATGAAAAACTGTTTTTT.

The gene calls are TRBV9 and TRBJ2-6, with D possibly being TRBD2 (6 bases). Germline lookup yields CDR1 SGDLS and CDR2 YYNGEE. V was cut by 3 bases and J by 4 bases, with 8 bases left in between. CDR3 length: 14 residues. The DNA for the CDR3 is TGTGCCAGCAGCGGGGGGAGGGGGGCCAACGTCCTGACTTTC. Its protein product is CASSGGRGANVLTF.

This rearrangement joins TRBV28 to TRBJ2-5; D is ambiguous. The CDR3 loop spans 12 amino acids. Germline loops: CDR1 MDHEN, CDR2 SYDVKM. The germline V and J ends were trimmed by 3 bases and 5 bases, with 7 bases remaining between them. The CDR3 region is CASSFRRETQYF. The CDR3, as DNA: TGTGCCAGCAGTTTTCGCAGGGAGACCCAGTACTTC.

The chain links TRBV16 to TRBJ2-2; a possible D gene is TRBD2 (6 bases). CDR1 is KGHSY, CDR2 FQNENV, per germline. CDR3 length equals 17 residues. Between the trimmed V and J ends, which lost 7 bases and 6 bases, there was a span of 24 bases. The CDR3 DNA is TGTGCCAGCATCGAAATCGCGGAGGGCGTCTCGGCCGGGGAGCTGTTTTTT. This encodes CASIEIAEGVSAGELFF. The variable domain in full, completed from reference TRBV16 and TRBJ2-2, reads GEEVAQTPKHLVRGEGQKAKLYCAPIKGHSYVFWYQQVLKNEFKFLISFQNENVFDETGMPKERFSAKCLPNSPCSLEIQATKLEDSAVYFCASIEIAEGVSAGELFFGEGSRLTVL.

The chain recombines TRBV5-1 with TRBJ2-2; D is perhaps TRBD1 (5 bases). This CDR3 comprises 16 residues. The V and J ends lost 6 bases and 1 base respectively, with 16 bases between them. Germline V gives CDR1 SGHRS, CDR2 YFSETQ. The CDR3 DNA follows: TGCGCCAGCAACCCGATCTGGCAGGGGAACACCGGGGAGCTGTTTTTT. This sequence encodes CASNPIWQGNTGELFF. Filled out from reference TRBV5-1 and TRBJ2-2, the complete variable domain reads KAGVTQTPRYLIKTRGQQVTLSCSPISGHRSVSWYQQTPGQGLQFLFEYFSETQRNKGNFPGRFSGRQFSNSRSEMNVSTLELGDSALYLCASNPIWQGNTGELFFGEGSRLTVL.

The J gene is TRBJ2-3, the V gene TRBV4-3, with 7 bases matching TRBD2. The CDR3 is 17 amino acids. V gave up 4 bases and J gave up 6 bases; unmatched junction bases: 16. Germline CDR1 reads LGHNA; CDR2 reads YSLEER. Written as DNA, the CDR3 is TGCGCCAGCAGCCCTCGTAGATGGGAGGCCGGGGGGGATACGCAGTATTTT. Protein: CASSPRRWEAGGDTQYF.

The chain links TRBV9 to TRBJ2-5; 9 bases fit TRBD2. In germline, CDR1 is SGDLS, CDR2 YYNGEE. The CDR3 length is 14 residues. The V gene end was trimmed by 3 bases and the J gene end by 5 bases; junction bases not matched to a gene: 5. CDR3 protein: CASSARTSEETQYF. The CDR3 bases are TGTGCCAGCAGCGCCAGGACTAGCGAGGAGACCCAGTACTTC.

This clone was seen a single time. The chain uses TRBV19 and TRBJ1-1; the match to TRBD1 covers 9 bases. This CDR3 comprises 15 residues. Trimming took 5 bases from V and 6 from J; bases not matched to a gene: 10. CDR1 is LNHDA, CDR2 SQIVND, per germline (reference sequence). The CDR3: CASSHFWDRDAEAFF. In DNA, the CDR3 is TGTGCCAGTAGTCACTTCTGGGACAGGGACGCTGAAGCTTTCTTT.

The genes are TRBV19 and TRBJ1-5, with D possibly being TRBD1 (6 bases). The CDR3 is made up of 14 amino acids. V lost 11 bases and J lost 7, with 21 bases in between. Germline CDR1 LNHDA, CDR2 SQIVND (reference sequence). CDR3 residues: CAASLVRGEQPQHF. CDR3 nucleotide sequence: TGTGCCGCATCACTTGTCAGGGGCGAGCAGCCCCAGCATTTT.

The chain combines TRBV9 with TRBJ2-7; 7 nucleotides agree with TRBD2. Unmatched junction bases numbered 7, after V lost 4 bases and J lost 3 bases. This CDR3 contains 14 residues. Germline-derived CDR1 and CDR2 are SGDLS and YYNGEE. The CDR3 coding sequence is TGTGCCAGCAGCCGGGGGAGGGATCTCTACGAGCAGTACTTC. Its translation: CASSRGRDLYEQYF.

V usage is TRBV10-1 and J usage is TRBJ2-1; 7 bases line up with TRBD2. Germline V gene sequence: CDR1 WNHNN, CDR2 SYGVQD (reference sequence). Trimming took 7 bases from V and 6 from J; bases not matched to a gene: 6. The length of the CDR3 is 13 residues. The CDR3 sequence: CASKRLALNEQFF. CDR3 nucleotides: TGCGCCAGCAAAAGACTAGCTCTCAATGAGCAGTTCTTC.

This sequence joins TRBV19 and TRBJ2-2, with TRBD2 matching over 7 bases. The CDR3 has 13 residues. V gave up 7 bases and J gave up 6 bases; unmatched junction bases: 5. The V gene's germline CDR1 is LNHDA and CDR2 SQIVND (reference sequence). The CDR3 spells CASTWGGAGELFF. CDR3 in DNA: TGTGCCAGTACCTGGGGGGGGGCCGGGGAGCTGTTTTTT.

The CDR3 here is CASSFGDRYQETQYF. The CDR3 coding sequence is TGTGCCAGCAGCTTTGGAGACAGGTACCAAGAGACCCAGTACTTC. The chain links TRBV7-2 to TRBJ2-5; tentatively, D is TRBD1 (6 bases). Per germline, CDR1 SGHTA and CDR2 FQGNSA. This CDR3 spans 15 amino acids. V was trimmed by 3 bases and J by 0 bases, leaving 11 bases between them.

The rearrangement joins TRBV19 to TRBJ2-7; 7 nucleotides line up with TRBD2. This CDR3 contains 13 residues. Per germline, CDR1 LNHDA and CDR2 SQIVND (reference sequence). With V trimmed by 3 bases and J by 3 bases, 2 bases remained unmatched. The CDR3 protein is CASSMASGYEQYF. As DNA, the CDR3 is TGTGCCAGTAGTATGGCTAGCGGCTACGAGCAGTACTTC.